The rows below give T cell receptor beta chains drawn from one sample of a study of shared clonotypes between healthy human individuals. Profiled with immunoSEQ multiplex PCR; TCRdb holds only in-frame clones, not every one. The sample records about 2 million clones, 85% to 95% being singletons. Specimen: naive CD4+ T cells sorted from blood. These receptors originate from a man younger than 35 in good health. Both conserved end residues are part of each CDR3. D genes are given only for firm matches. Size is stated for part of the rows, as once, few or many counts, or as a class when the clone is expanded.

TRBD2	TRBV6-1	.	TRBJ2-2	TGTGCCAGCAACCCGGGGGGGTCGAACACCGGGGAGCTGTTTTTT	CASNPGGSNTGELFF
TRBD1	TRBV6-6	.	TRBJ2-7	TGTGCCAGCAGCTCCGGGACAGGAGCCCACGAGCAGTACTTC	CASSSGTGAHEQYF
.	TRBV6-1	.	TRBJ1-6	TGTGCCAGCAGTGAAAATGGTTGGAGCTCACCCCTCCACTTT	CASSENGWSSPLHF
TRBD1	TRBV19	.	TRBJ1-5	TGTGCCAGTAGTACTCGGACAGGGTCGAGGAAGGGTGGCAATCAGCCCCAGCATTTT	CASSTRTGSRKGGNQPQHF
.	TRBV5-5	.	TRBJ2-7	TGTGCCAGCAGGTCACCCACCTACGAGCAGTACTTC	CASRSPTYEQYF
.	TRBV10-3	.	TRBJ2-4	TGTGCCATCAGTGAATCCGGGAGTTCCAAAAACATTCAGTACTTC	CAISESGSSKNIQYF
TRBD1	TRBV6-6	.	TRBJ2-7	TGTGCCAGCAGTTACGTGACAGGGGGCCACGAGCAGTACTTC	CASSYVTGGHEQYF
.	TRBV29-1	.	TRBJ2-5	TGCAGCGTTGTTAGGGGGGCCCAAGAGACCCAGTACTTC	CSVVRGAQETQYF
TRBD2	TRBV4-1	.	TRBJ2-7	TGCGCCAGCAGCCAATACGTAAATATTCCCGGGACTAGCGGGAGGTACGAGCAGTACTTC	CASSQYVNIPGTSGRYEQYF
.	TRBV10-1	.	TRBJ2-2	TGCGCCAGCAGGGTGGATCAGAACACCGGGGAGCTGTTTTTT	CASRVDQNTGELFF
.	TRBV19	.	TRBJ1-1	TGTGCCACACGGACCATGAACACTGAAGCTTTCTTT	CATRTMNTEAFF
.	TRBV2	.	TRBJ1-3	TGTGCCAGCACGGTATTAACAGGAACACTCTCTGGAAACACCATATATTTT	CASTVLTGTLSGNTIYF
.	TRBV6-6	.	TRBJ2-3	TGTGCCAGCAGTTACCGAGGTGGCTCCACAGATACGCAGTATTTT	CASSYRGGSTDTQYF
.	TRBV19	.	TRBJ1-2	TGTGCCAGTAGTATCACCCGGGCCAACTATGGCTACACCTTC	CASSITRANYGYTF
.	TRBV14	.	TRBJ1-1	TGTGCCAGCAGCCCCCAGTTCGGTACCGGACCTTTCTTT	CASSPQFGTGPFF
TRBD1	TRBV7-2	few	TRBJ1-5	TGTGCCAGCAGCTTAGACAGGGGAAATCAGCCCCAGCATTTT	CASSLDRGNQPQHF
.	TRBV7-8	.	TRBJ2-3	TGTGCCAGCAGCTTAGCTCAGGATACGCAGTATTTT	CASSLAQDTQYF
TRBD1	TRBV7-2	.	TRBJ2-2	TGTGCCAGCAGCGAGACCCGGGACAGGGGGCTCGCCGGGGAGCTGTTTTTT	CASSETRDRGLAGELFF
TRBD1	TRBV19	.	TRBJ1-4	TGTGCCAGTAGTATCGACAGGGGGGTAACTAATGAAAAACTGTTTTTT	CASSIDRGVTNEKLFF
.	TRBV7-7	.	TRBJ2-5	TGTGCTAGCAGCCCTGGACTTTCAGGAGAGACCCAGTACTTC	CASSPGLSGETQYF
.	TRBV7-6	.	TRBJ2-2	TGTGCCAGCAGCCCGGACACCGGGGAGCTGTTTTTT	CASSPDTGELFF
.	TRBV29-1	.	TRBJ2-5	TGCAGCGTTGTTGTTGGGGAGACCCAGTACTTC	CSVVVGETQYF